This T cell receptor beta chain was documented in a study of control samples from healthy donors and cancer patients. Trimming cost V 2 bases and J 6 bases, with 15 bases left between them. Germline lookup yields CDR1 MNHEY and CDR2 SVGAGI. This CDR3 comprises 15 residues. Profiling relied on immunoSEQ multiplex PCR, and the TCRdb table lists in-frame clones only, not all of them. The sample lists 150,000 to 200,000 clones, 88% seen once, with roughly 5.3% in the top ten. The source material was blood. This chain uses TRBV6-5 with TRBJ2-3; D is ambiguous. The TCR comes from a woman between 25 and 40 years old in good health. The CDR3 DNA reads TGTGCCAGCAGTTACCTAAGTTCGGCAGCTGATACGCAGTATTTT. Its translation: CASSYLSSAADTQYF.